This TCR beta chain emerged from a study of response to subunit inactivated influenza vaccine (dated by TCRdb to 2017 to 2018). Study-wide context: Deep quantitative profiling of the T cell receptor repertoire was used in the study to follow responses to a trivalent subunit inactivated influenza vaccine. Broader findings and caveats from the paper: The authors proposed that each seasonal influenza vaccination may bring in only a limited number of new T cells.

Worth noting for this clonotype: Its specific antigen is unknown. No base qualities exist here, and no much larger clone lies one base off it.

The CDR3 sequence holds 17 residues, the cysteine and phenylalanine included. Just the 51-base CDR3 DNA is kept, in frame starting at base 1. For CDR1 and CDR2, the germline V gene lists MGHRA and YSYEKL. Trimming leaves V shorter by 0 bases and J shorter by 4 bases, with the junction holding 7 bases beyond the gene matches. The library was generated by RT-PCR. Reads for this sample came from an Illumina HiSeq 2500. The public reads were reanalyzed by TCRdb: fastp trimming at Q25, MiXCR alignment, in-frame beta chains only. One record per CDR3 amino acid sequence lists the most common genes and DNA. Counted in this sample were roughly 160,000 distinct CDR3 sequences; 9.5% to 12% of them appeared once. The ten largest make up about 40% of the sample.

Specimen: CD8+ T cells sorted from PBMCs, collected approximately 25 months after vaccination. This sequence was found in a man aged 45 to 75 who received an inactivated influenza vaccine. Donor details come from another sample of the same person, matched by shared clones. Recombination linked TRBV4-1 to TRBJ2-1; TRBD2 agrees with 9 junctional bases. CDR3 region: CASSQERALAGYNEQFF. The base sequence is TGCGCCAGCAGCCAAGAACGGGCGCTAGCGGGGTACAATGAGCAGTTCTTC.